These T cell receptor beta chains were read from a single sample in a study of blood T cell repertoires in COVID-19. Assay used: immunoSEQ multiplex PCR; TCRdb lists only in-frame clones, some missing. This sample yields 250,000 to 400,000 clones, of which 75% to 90% are seen a single time; about 5% belongs to the top ten. Sequenced sample: PBMCs or T cells enriched from blood (not recorded which). These receptors all stem from a man aged 60 to 69 who had recovered from COVID-19. CDR3s include the opening cysteine and the closing phenylalanine or tryptophan. D genes are given only for firm matches. Rows give clone size only sometimes, using once, few, many, or a class for an expanded clone.

CDR3 length,clone size,D gene,V gene,J gene,CDR3 DNA,CDR3 protein
18,-,-,TRBV28,TRBJ1-5,TGTGCCAGCAGTGCCCACACCTCAGACAGGACAATAAATCAGCCCCAGCATTTT,CASSAHTSDRTINQPQHF
14,-,-,TRBV15,TRBJ1-4,TGTGCCACCAGCAGAGCTGCAACTAATGAAAAACTGTTTTTT,CATSRAATNEKLFF
16,-,TRBD2,TRBV3-1/TRBV3-2,TRBJ2-3,TGTGCCAGCAGCCCCGGACTAGCGACTAACACAGATACGCAGTATTTT,CASSPGLATNTDTQYF
16,once,TRBD2,TRBV24-1,TRBJ2-1,TGTGCCACCAGTGATCCGTTAGCGGGAGGTTTCAATGAGCAGTTCTTC,CATSDPLAGGFNEQFF
15,-,-,TRBV24-1,TRBJ2-5,TGTGCCACCGGGACGGCGGTCGGAGGGAAAGAGACCCAGTACTTC,CATGTAVGGKETQYF
15,-,TRBD1,TRBV3-1/TRBV3-2,TRBJ1-2,TGTGCCAGCAGCCAAGATAATTTGGGACAGCGTAGCTACACCTTC,CASSQDNLGQRSYTF
18,few,TRBD1,TRBV7-2,TRBJ1-2,TGTGCCAGCAGCTTAGTCTCCCTGGGACAGCCTAAAAACTATGGCTACACCTTC,CASSLVSLGQPKNYGYTF
15,once,TRBD2,TRBV19,TRBJ2-1,TGTGCCAGTAGATTGAGCGGGAGCTCCTACAATGAGCAGTTCTTC,CASRLSGSSYNEQFF
12,-,-,TRBV28,TRBJ2-1,TGTGCCAGCAGTTTATCGGCGCGGGAGCAGTTCTTC,CASSLSAREQFF
15,-,TRBD2,TRBV4-2,TRBJ2-7,TGTGCCAGCAGCTTACTAGCGGGAGGGCCGTACGAGCAGTACTTC,CASSLLAGGPYEQYF
18,-,TRBD1,TRBV27,TRBJ2-2,TGTGCCAGCAGTTCTAGAAGCTCCAGGGACAGAACCACCGGGGAGCTGTTTTTT,CASSSRSSRDRTTGELFF
15,-,TRBD2,TRBV11-2,TRBJ2-7,TGTGCCAGCAGCTTCGCCCGGGACTACACCTACGAGCAGTACTTC,CASSFARDYTYEQYF
16,once,-,TRBV4-1,TRBJ2-3,TGCGCCAGCAGCCAAGTCTCCAGGGCGAGGACAGATACGCAGTATTTT,CASSQVSRARTDTQYF
15,-,-,TRBV5-1,TRBJ1-5,TGCGCCAGCAGCGAACAGGGAAATAGCAATCAGCCCCAGCATTTT,CASSEQGNSNQPQHF
17,-,TRBD2,TRBV28,TRBJ2-2,TGTGCCAGCATCCCTCTCGCGGGAGAGGGAAACACCGGGGAGCTGTTTTTT,CASIPLAGEGNTGELFF
15,-,-,TRBV11-2,TRBJ2-2,TGTGCCAGCAGCCCACAGGGAATGAGAGCCGGGGAGCTGTTTTTT,CASSPQGMRAGELFF
15,-,-,TRBV7-9,TRBJ2-7,TGTGCCAGCAGCCCGCCCGGGGAACCCTCCTACGAGCAGTACTTC,CASSPPGEPSYEQYF
16,-,TRBD2,TRBV9,TRBJ2-3,TGTGCCAGCAGCGTAGGTTACGGGGGGGAGAGAGATACGCAGTATTTT,CASSVGYGGERDTQYF
14,few,-,TRBV27,TRBJ1-2,TGTGCCAGCAGTTCCCAACGCACAGGCTATGGCTACACCTTC,CASSSQRTGYGYTF
14,-,TRBD1,TRBV6-2/TRBV6-3,TRBJ2-1,TGTGCCAGCAACCCCGGGACAGGGGTGGGTGAGCAGTTCTTC,CASNPGTGVGEQFF
15,-,-,TRBV28,TRBJ1-5,TGTGCCAGCAGTTTATCGGGGTCAGGCAATCAGCCCCAGCATTTT,CASSLSGSGNQPQHF
16,-,TRBD2,TRBV7-2,TRBJ2-3,TGTGCCAGCAGCTTAAGGCTAGCGGATAGCACAGATACGCAGTATTTT,CASSLRLADSTDTQYF
14,-,-,TRBV4-1,TRBJ2-3,TGCGCCAGCAGCCAACCTAGACTTGGAGATACGCAGTATTTT,CASSQPRLGDTQYF
15,-,-,TRBV9,TRBJ2-1,TGTGCCAGCAGCGTAGCTGGCGGGTCAAACAATGAGCAGTTCTTC,CASSVAGGSNNEQFF
15,-,TRBD1,TRBV10-3,TRBJ1-1,TGTGCCATCAGTGACTGGACAGGGGGGTTAACTGAAGCTTTCTTT,CAISDWTGGLTEAFF
15,-,TRBD1,TRBV14,TRBJ2-3,TGTGCCAGCACCAACGGACAGGGGAGCACAGATACGCAGTATTTT,CASTNGQGSTDTQYF